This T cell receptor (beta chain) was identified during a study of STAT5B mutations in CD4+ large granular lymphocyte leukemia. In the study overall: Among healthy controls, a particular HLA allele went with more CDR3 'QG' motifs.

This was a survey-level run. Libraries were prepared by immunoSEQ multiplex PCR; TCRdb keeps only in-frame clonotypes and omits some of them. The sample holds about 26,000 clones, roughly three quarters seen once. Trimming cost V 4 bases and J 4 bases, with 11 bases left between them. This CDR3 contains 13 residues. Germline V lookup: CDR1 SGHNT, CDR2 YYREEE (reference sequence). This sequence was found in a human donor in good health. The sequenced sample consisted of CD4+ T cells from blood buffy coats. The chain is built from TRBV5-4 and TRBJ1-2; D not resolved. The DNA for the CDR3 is TGTGCCAGCAGCCCGGAAGGAATCTATGGCTACACCTTC. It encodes CASSPEGIYGYTF.